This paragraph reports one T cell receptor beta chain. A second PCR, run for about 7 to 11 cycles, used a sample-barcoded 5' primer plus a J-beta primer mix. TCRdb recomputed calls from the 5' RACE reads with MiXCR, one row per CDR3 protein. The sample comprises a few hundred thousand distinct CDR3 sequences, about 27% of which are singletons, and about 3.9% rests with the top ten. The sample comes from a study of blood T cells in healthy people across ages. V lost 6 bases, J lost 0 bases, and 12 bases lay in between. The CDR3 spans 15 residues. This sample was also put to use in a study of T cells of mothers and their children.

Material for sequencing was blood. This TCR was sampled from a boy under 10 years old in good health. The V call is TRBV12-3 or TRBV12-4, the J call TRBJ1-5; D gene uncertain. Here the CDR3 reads CASSGRRYSNQPQHF. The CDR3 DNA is TGTGCCAGCAGCGGACGGAGATATAGCAATCAGCCCCAGCATTTT.